This TCR beta chain appears in the sequencing data of a study of CD8+ T cells in alopecia areata. RNA, once extracted, was reverse transcribed into cDNA for use as the sequencing template. Data came from immunoSEQ multiplex PCR; TCRdb stores just in-frame clones and leaves some out. This table holds about 82,000 clones, roughly 50% found once. J gave up 3 bases and V 6 bases, and 1 base lay outside the gene matches. Looked up from germline, CDR1 is SNHLY and CDR2 is FYNNEI. This CDR3 has 14 residues. Study results and caveats: Greater clonality was observed in lesional scalp samples, especially alopecia totalis/universalis, versus normal scalp.

Concerning this clone: The target antigen is unknown.

This chain joins TRBV2 and TRBJ2-1, with 11 bases matching TRBD2. The sequenced sample was NKG2D-high CD8+ T cells sorted from blood. The TCR was taken from a human donor with alopecia areata. The CDR3 sequence is CASRLAGDYNEQFF. CDR3 sequence (DNA): TGTGCCAGCAGACTAGCGGGGGACTACAATGAGCAGTTCTTC.